This T cell receptor (beta chain) was sequenced during a study of vaccination effects on CD4 cells after COVID-19. Assay: immunoSEQ multiplex PCR; the TCRdb copy retains only in-frame clones and omits some. The data show roughly 33,000 clones, 73% seen once. With regard to this clone: Its antigen is unknown.

Antigen-specific CD4+ T cells expanded by the ViraFEST assay with viral peptide pools were then sequenced. Following a roughly 11-day culture, CD4+ T cells were purified. Vaccine recipients lacked prior SARS-CoV-2 infection and had negative nucleocapsid antibodies. The TCR sequence derives from a human donor who received a COVID-19 vaccine. The sequenced sample was CD4+ T cells from PBMCs cultured with HCoV-OC43 spike peptides, obtained before COVID-19 vaccination. Documented subset: HCoV-OC43 spike overlapping peptide pool stimulation.

CDR3 in amino acids: CASTSGQVYGYTF. CDR3 bases: TGTGCCAGCACCAGTGGACAGGTCTATGGCTACACCTTC. The chain uses TRBV12-3 or TRBV12-4 and TRBJ1-2; 7 bases are shared with TRBD1. Trimming removed 7 bases from V and 4 bases from J; junction bases left unmatched: 6. CDR3 length: 13 residues.